These 23 T cell receptor beta chains originate from one sample sequenced in a study of shared clonotypes between healthy human individuals (dated by TCRdb to 2019 to 2021). Library method: the immunoSEQ multiplex PCR assay. The immuneACCESS repertoire file appears here via TCRdb, limited to in-frame rearrangements. These files lack a portion of the clones; in checked studies, under half of the deficit traces to unresolved V genes, and the cause of the others is not known. This sample lists roughly 680,000 clones; around 70% were detected once. Jointly, the top ten make up approximately 2% of the sample. Sequencing input: memory CD4+ T cells sorted from blood. According to the study, the label for this sample's cell subset or site signals: CD45RA-negative fraction. These receptors were taken from a woman in her twenties or thirties in good health.

The chain has TRBV19 and TRBJ1-6; D remains ambiguous. Germline V gives CDR1 LNHDA, CDR2 SQIVND (reference sequence). Trimming cost V 5 bases and J 3 bases, with 5 bases left between them. CDR3 size: 13 residues. CDR3 coding DNA: TGTGCCAGTAGTTCGTACTATAATTCACCCCTCCACTTT. It yields the protein CASSSYYNSPLHF.

The chain is built from TRBV28 and TRBJ2-7; D is unclear. The V end was cut by 3 bases, the J end by 0 bases, with 12 bases between. The CDR3 is 15 amino acids. The germline V gene encodes CDR1 MDHEN and CDR2 SYDVKM. The CDR3 sequence is CASSFPQGNSYEQYF. The CDR3 DNA reads TGTGCCAGCAGTTTCCCCCAAGGGAACTCCTACGAGCAGTACTTC.

The chain carries TRBV11-2 and TRBJ1-2; 8 bases line up with TRBD1. The V gene end was trimmed by 7 bases and the J gene end by 7 bases; junction bases not matched to a gene: 20. The CDR3 runs to 17 residues. Germline lookup yields CDR1 SGHAT and CDR2 FQNNGV. The CDR3, as DNA: TGTGCCAGCACCTCCTTGGGCGACCGGGACAGGAGGTCTGGCTACACCTTC. Its protein is CASTSLGDRDRRSGYTF.

Details on this clone: The sample has other DNA sequences that encode this CDR3 too. The chain employs TRBV18 and TRBJ2-7; TRBD1 matches 10 bases. Germline loops: CDR1 KGHSH, CDR2 LQKENI. This CDR3 region has 14 residues. V dropped 4 bases and J dropped 0; count of bases not matched to a gene: 0. The CDR3 sequence: CASSRDRGSYEQYF. CDR3 nucleotides: TGTGCCAGCTCACGGGACAGGGGCTCCTACGAGCAGTACTTC.

This chain joins TRBV6-1 and TRBJ2-7; D not certain. The CDR3 runs 12 residues. CDR1 is MNHNS, CDR2 SASEGT, per germline. Trimming took 7 bases from V and 6 from J, leaving 13 bases between them. The CDR3 region has the DNA TGTGCCAGCATGTGGGGATTCACCGAGCAGTACTTC. This gives the protein CASMWGFTEQYF.

The chain couples TRBV18 to TRBJ2-5, with a possible D match to TRBD2 (5 bases). Near its end, the DNA agrees better with TRBJ2-7, so the J call may be wrong. This CDR3 spans 17 amino acids. Germline CDR1 is KGHSH and CDR2 is LQKENI. The chain's CDR3 is CASSPGKQSDYTYEQYF. The CDR3 bases are TGTGCCAGCTCACCAGGCAAACAAAGTGACTATACCTACGAGCAGTACTTC.

The rearrangement links TRBV5-1 to TRBJ2-7; D gene uncertain. V lost 2 bases to trimming and J lost 0 bases, with 12 bases between them. CDR1 is SGHRS, CDR2 YFSETQ, per germline. The CDR3 contains 15 residues. CDR3: CASSLQSTSSYEQYF. The CDR3 DNA reads as TGCGCCAGCAGCTTACAGAGTACAAGCTCCTACGAGCAGTACTTC.

The V and J genes are TRBV10-1 and TRBJ2-3; D possibly corresponds to TRBD2 (6 bases). The CDR3 is 15 residues long. CDR1 is WNHNN, CDR2 SYGVQD, per germline (reference sequence). Trimming pared 2 bases from V and 7 bases from J, leaving 16 bases between. The CDR3 loop is CASSEAAAGLNTQYF. The CDR3 nucleotides are TGCGCCAGCAGTGAGGCCGCCGCGGGGCTTAATACGCAGTATTTT.

V is TRBV5-1 and J is TRBJ2-7; 10 bases agree with TRBD2. From germline, CDR1 is SGHRS and CDR2 YFSETQ. J lost 0 bases, V lost 4 bases, and 1 base had no gene match. This CDR3 has 14 amino acids. The CDR3 DNA reads as TGCGCCAGCAGCGGGACTAGCGCCTCCTACGAGCAGTACTTC. The encoded protein is CASSGTSASYEQYF.

The V call is TRBV30, the J call TRBJ2-3, with 9 bases identical to TRBD1. Looked up from germline, CDR1 is GTSNPN and CDR2 is SVGIG (reference sequence). Trimming took 3 bases from V and 9 from J; bases not matched to a gene: 4. CDR3 length: 12 amino acids. CDR3 nucleotides: TGTGCCTGGAGACAGGGGGCGCAGACGCAGTATTTT. This gives the protein CAWRQGAQTQYF.

This clone appeared once. The chain employs TRBV6-1 and TRBJ1-2, with a tentative D call TRBD1 (5 bases). The germline CDR1 and CDR2 sequences are MNHNS and SASEGT. The CDR3 is 14 amino acids. The V end was cut by 3 bases, the J end by 7 bases, with 15 bases between. CDR3 loop: CASSDLGGVGGYTF. The CDR3 DNA reads TGTGCCAGCAGTGACCTGGGAGGGGTAGGTGGCTACACCTTC.

Written as DNA, the CDR3 is TGTGCCAGTAGTGGCCGGGACAGGAAAGAGACCCAGTACTTC. This codes for CASSGRDRKETQYF. The chain employs TRBV19 and TRBJ2-5, with 8 positions matching TRBD1. This CDR3 has 14 residues. Losses at the gene ends were 5 bases for V and 3 bases for J; bases not matched to a gene: 5. CDR1 is LNHDA and CDR2 is SQIVND in the germline V gene (reference sequence).

Of note for this clone: One junction end does not reproduce the germline sequence, and a read error may be involved. The chain is built from TRBV2 and TRBJ1-1, with D uncertain. The germline CDR1 and CDR2 sequences are SNHLY and FYNNEI. The CDR3 contains 14 residues. As DNA, the CDR3 is TGTGCCAGCAGGGAAGGAGACTTGAACACTGAAGCTTTCTTT. It codes for CASREGDLNTEAFF.

This clone was seen a handful of times. The chain couples TRBV7-9 to TRBJ1-3; no definite D call. CDR3 size: 12 residues. V lost 6 bases, J lost 0 bases, and 3 bases lay in between. Germline V gives CDR1 SEHNR, CDR2 FQNEAQ (reference sequence). The CDR3 loop reads CASRASGNTIYF. The CDR3 DNA sequence: TGTGCCAGCAGGGCCTCTGGAAACACCATATATTTT.

The V and J genes are TRBV28 and TRBJ2-1; D unresolved. Trimming took off 6 bases at V and 4 bases at J, with 10 bases between the two ends. This CDR3 spans 13 amino acids. From germline, CDR1 is MDHEN and CDR2 SYDVKM. DNA for the CDR3: TGTGCCAGCAGGGAAGGTAGTTACAATGAGCAGTTCTTC. Translation gives CASREGSYNEQFF. Together with reference TRBV28 and TRBJ2-1, the CDR3 gives the full variable domain: DVKVTQSSRYLVKRTGEKVFLECVQDMDHENMFWYRQDPGLGLRLIYFSYDVKMKEKGDIPEGYSVSREKKERFSLILESASTNQTSMYLCASREGSYNEQFFGPGTRLTVL.

V and J are TRBV5-1 and TRBJ2-3; D not certain. Looked up from germline, CDR1 is SGHRS and CDR2 is YFSETQ. The V gene lost 3 bases and the J gene lost 2 bases, with 4 bases spanning the gap. The CDR3 spans 12 residues. The CDR3 region is CASSWSTDTQYF. CDR3 nucleotides: TGCGCCAGCAGCTGGTCCACAGATACGCAGTATTTT. Full variable domain (missing parts from reference TRBV5-1 and TRBJ2-3): KAGVTQTPRYLIKTRGQQVTLSCSPISGHRSVSWYQQTPGQGLQFLFEYFSETQRNKGNFPGRFSGRQFSNSRSEMNVSTLELGDSALYLCASSWSTDTQYFGPGTRLTVL.

This chain joins TRBV4-1 and TRBJ2-2, with a tentative D call TRBD2 (5 bases). The CDR3 extends over 18 amino acids. V was pared by 1 base and J by 5 bases, with 20 bases between. Germline V gene lookup returns CDR1 MGHRA and CDR2 YSYEKL. The DNA for the CDR3 is TGCGCCAGCAGCCAAGCTTGGGGAGATAGGGCTTCAACCGGGGAGCTGTTTTTT. Its protein product is CASSQAWGDRASTGELFF.

There are a few counts of this clone. This chain joins TRBV25-1 and TRBJ2-1; D is uncertain. There are 12 residues in the CDR3. Trimming cost V 11 bases and J 0 bases, with 8 bases left between them. The germline gives CDR1 MGHDK, CDR2 SYGVNS. CDR3 sequence: CAVGYSYNEQFF. CDR3 DNA: TGTGCCGTTGGGTACTCCTACAATGAGCAGTTCTTC.

This chain joins TRBV5-4 and TRBJ2-7, with D unresolved. Germline V CDR1 and CDR2: SGHNT, YYREEE (reference sequence). The V end lost 0 bases, the J end lost 6 bases, and 13 bases lay between the germline ends. The length of the CDR3 is 14 residues. The CDR3 coding sequence is TGTGCCAGCAGCTTGGATTCTCGCTACAGCGAGCAGTACTTC. It yields the protein CASSLDSRYSEQYF.

A few counts support this clone. V is TRBV19 and J is TRBJ2-6; TRBD1 might be the D (5 bases). Trimming removed 7 bases at V and 2 bases at J, with 9 bases between. Germline values: CDR1 LNHDA, CDR2 SQIVND (reference sequence). The CDR3 loop spans 14 amino acids. As DNA, the CDR3 is TGTGCCAGTACGGCCAGGGCTGGGGCCAACGTCCTGACTTTC. This translates into CASTARAGANVLTF.

The V call is TRBV6-1, the J call TRBJ2-7; D possibly uses TRBD1 or TRBD2 (5 bases each). This CDR3 comprises 14 residues. The V gene lost 3 bases and the J gene lost 6 bases, with 15 bases spanning the gap. Germline-derived CDR1 and CDR2 are MNHNS and SASEGT. The DNA of the CDR3 is TGTGCCAGCAGTGAGGTTGGGGGACGGGGCGAGCAGTACTTC. This gives the protein CASSEVGGRGEQYF.

This clone has a count of ten or more. The chain links TRBV2 to TRBJ1-5, with D tentatively TRBD1 (6 bases). Germline V CDR1 and CDR2: SNHLY, FYNNEI. The CDR3 has 16 amino acids. V dropped 6 bases and J dropped 5 bases, with 20 bases sitting between them. CDR3 protein: CASRRDGAGAYQPQHF. DNA for the CDR3: TGTGCCAGCAGGCGCGATGGGGCAGGGGCGTATCAGCCCCAGCATTTT. Looking up the rest from reference TRBV2 and TRBJ1-5 gives the full variable domain: EPEVTQTPSHQVTQMGQEVILRCVPISNHLYFYWYRQILGQKVEFLVSFYNNEISEKSEIFDDQFSVERPDGSNFTLKIRSTKLEDSAMYFCASRRDGAGAYQPQHFGDGTRLSIL.

CDR3 sequence reads: CASSPSTGGDTGELFF. CDR3 coding DNA: TGTGCCAGCAGTCCATCGACAGGGGGGGACACCGGGGAGCTGTTTTTT. V is TRBV28 and J is TRBJ2-2, with 9 positions matching TRBD1. Germline V gene lookup returns CDR1 MDHEN and CDR2 SYDVKM. V trimming: 5 bases; J trimming: 3 bases; junction bases outside the gene matches: 7. The CDR3 consists of 16 residues.